The present T cell receptor beta chain was sequenced within a study of STAT3 mutations in large granular lymphocyte leukemia. The wider study: Roughly half the longitudinally sequenced T-LGLL patients had canonical STAT3 mutations.

As to this clone: The antigen is not known.

Method: immunoSEQ multiplex PCR; TCRdb's copy keeps in-frame clones and lacks some. This sample has approximately 2,300 clones, with around two thirds found just once. Study-level points and caveats: After therapy, about 35% of the 18 patients switched clonotypes, all new clones STAT3 wild type. Every T-LGLL patient had at least one immunodominant TCRbeta clonotype. Suggested: STAT3 mutation was not the ancestral event for these clonal expansions.

Sequenced: peripheral blood mononuclear cells. This receptor was obtained from a woman in her fifties or sixties with T-cell large granular lymphocyte leukemia. Some clones in this sample may be carry-over from other donors' samples.

CDR3 loop: CASSIGGDTYEQYF. The CDR3 DNA follows: TGTGCCAGCAGCATCGGGGGGGATACATACGAGCAGTACTTC. The chain recombines TRBV5-6 with TRBJ2-7; 8 positions agree with TRBD2. J gave up 4 bases and V 4 bases, and 7 bases lay outside the gene matches. The CDR3 runs 14 residues. CDR1 and CDR2 (germline): SGHDT, YYEEEE.